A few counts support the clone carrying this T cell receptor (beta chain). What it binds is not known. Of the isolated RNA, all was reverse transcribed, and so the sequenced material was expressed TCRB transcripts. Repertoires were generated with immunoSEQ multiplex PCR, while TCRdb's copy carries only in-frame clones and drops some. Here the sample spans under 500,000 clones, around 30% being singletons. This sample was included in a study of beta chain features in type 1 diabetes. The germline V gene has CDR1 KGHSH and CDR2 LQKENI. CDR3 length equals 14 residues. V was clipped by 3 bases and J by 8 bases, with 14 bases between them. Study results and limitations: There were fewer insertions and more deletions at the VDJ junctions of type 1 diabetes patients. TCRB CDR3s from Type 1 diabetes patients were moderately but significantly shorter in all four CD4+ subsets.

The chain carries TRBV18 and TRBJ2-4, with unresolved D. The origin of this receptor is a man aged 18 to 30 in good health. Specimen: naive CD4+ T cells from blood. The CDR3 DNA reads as TGTGCCAGCTCACCTACGACTGGGGTAGACATTCAGTACTTC. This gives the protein CASSPTTGVDIQYF.